The entry below gives a single T cell receptor beta chain sequence along with its context. The junction had 6 bases not matched to a gene; V was cut back by 6 bases and J by 2 bases. The CDR3 loop spans 15 amino acids. Germline CDR1 and CDR2: KGHDR and SFDVKD. A second PCR, run for about 6 to 11 cycles, used a sample-barcoded 5' primer plus a J-beta primer mix. TCRdb reprocessed the 5' RACE reads with MiXCR, giving one entry per CDR3 protein. Of hundreds of thousands of distinct CDR3 sequences in the sample, 20% to 30% were seen once. This record comes from a study of blood T cells in healthy people across ages. The same data also contributed to another study, on T cells of mothers and their children.

Input material: blood. The chain employs TRBV24-1 and TRBJ2-5; 9 positions agree with TRBD2. The receptor's source is a boy between 5 and 17 years old in good health. CDR3 sequence: CATSIQREDQETQYF. The DNA for the CDR3 is TGTGCCACCAGTATCCAGCGGGAGGATCAAGAGACCCAGTACTTC.